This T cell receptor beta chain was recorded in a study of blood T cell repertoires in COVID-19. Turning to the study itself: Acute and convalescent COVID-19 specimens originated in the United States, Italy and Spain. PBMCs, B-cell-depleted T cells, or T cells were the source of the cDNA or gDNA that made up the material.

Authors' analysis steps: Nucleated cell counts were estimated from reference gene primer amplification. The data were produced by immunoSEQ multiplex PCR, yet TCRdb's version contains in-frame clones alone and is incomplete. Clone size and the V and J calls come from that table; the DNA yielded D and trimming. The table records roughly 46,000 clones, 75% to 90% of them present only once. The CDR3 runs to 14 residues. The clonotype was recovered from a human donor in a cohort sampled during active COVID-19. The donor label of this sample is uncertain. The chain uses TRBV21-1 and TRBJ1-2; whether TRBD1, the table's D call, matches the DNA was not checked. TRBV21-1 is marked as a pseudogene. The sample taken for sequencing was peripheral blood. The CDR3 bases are TGTGCCAGCAGCCGGAGGCGGGACAGGGAGGGCTACACCTTC. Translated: CASSRRRDREGYTF.